These 28 T cell receptor beta chains were all obtained from the same sample, sequenced in a study of Graves' ophthalmopathy and Graves' hyperthyroidism. Amplified material comprised TCR beta CDR3 regions derived from RNA transcripts. Investigators did first-round RT-PCR with HTBI primers, then second-round multiplex PCR. One entry per CDR3 protein, called by TCRdb with MiXCR from the multiplex PCR reads. Of hundreds of thousands of distinct CDR3 sequences in the sample, around 45% were seen once. Sequences were obtained from peripheral blood. The receptors were sampled from an adult man with Graves' ophthalmopathy.

The CDR3 sequence is CASSIDREASYEQYF. The CDR3, as DNA: TGTGCCAGTAGTATAGACCGGGAGGCATCCTACGAGCAGTACTTC. The chain joins TRBV19 to TRBJ2-7, with 7 bases fitting TRBD2. CDR1 and CDR2 (germline): LNHDA, SQIVND (reference sequence). The CDR3 is 15 residues long. Unmatched junction bases numbered 3, after V lost 0 bases and J lost 1 base.

This clonotype has a count of ten or more. The chain combines TRBV29-1 with TRBJ1-2, with D hard to call. Germline V CDR1 and CDR2: SQVTM, ANQGSEA. V was clipped by 1 base and J by 1 base, with 7 bases between them. The CDR3 runs 13 residues. Here the CDR3 reads CSVEVRGNYGYTF. The DNA for the CDR3 is TGCAGCGTTGAAGTGCGGGGTAACTATGGCTACACCTTC.

The rearrangement joins TRBV9 to TRBJ1-6; the D is unclear. The CDR3 length is 14 residues. Trimming took 0 bases from V and 8 from J, leaving 9 bases between them. Per the germline V gene, CDR1 is SGDLS and CDR2 is YYNGEE. The CDR3 DNA reads TGTGCCAGCAGCGTAGCGGACCAGGATTCACCCCTCCACTTT. It codes for CASSVADQDSPLHF.

V usage is TRBV25-1 and J usage is TRBJ2-5; D might be TRBD1 or TRBD2, each matching 5 bases. This CDR3 comprises 16 residues. V was cut by 6 bases and J by 2 bases, with 19 bases left in between. Germline CDR1 and CDR2: MGHDK and SYGVNS. DNA of the CDR3: TGTGCCAGCAGCCCCACGCCTAGTTGGGGGCAAGAGACCCAGTACTTC. This encodes CASSPTPSWGQETQYF.

The genes are TRBV6-2 or TRBV6-3 and TRBJ1-1; D is unclear. CDR1 MNHEY and CDR2 SVGEGT come from the germline V gene. The CDR3 totals 12 residues. Trimming cost V 2 bases and J 3 bases, with 4 bases left between them. CDR3 bases: TGTGCCAGCAGTTACGAGTACACTGAAGCTTTCTTT. Protein sequence: CASSYEYTEAFF.

This clonotype was picked up a small number of times. A junction end diverges from the germline sequence, so it may reflect a read error. This CDR3 reads CASSYSRVANTGELFF. The CDR3 DNA follows: TGTGCCAGCAGTTACTCGAGGGTGGCGAACACCGGGGAGCTGTTTTTT. J is TRBJ2-2 and V is TRBV10-3, with TRBD2 as a possible D gene (5 bases). CDR1 ENHRY and CDR2 SYGVKD come from the germline V gene. The CDR3 contains 16 residues.

The chain recombines TRBV5-1 with TRBJ2-3; TRBD2 agrees at 9 bases. The CDR3 length is 14 residues. J gave up 1 base and V 4 bases, and 1 base lay outside the gene matches. Germline V gene sequence: CDR1 SGHRS, CDR2 YFSETQ. The CDR3 here is CASSPSGGTDTQYF. The CDR3 DNA reads TGCGCCAGCAGCCCTAGCGGGGGCACAGATACGCAGTATTTT.

The V gene is TRBV7-9, the J gene TRBJ2-7; D may be TRBD2 (5 bases). V lost 5 bases and J 4 bases, leaving 9 bases between the germline ends. The CDR3 loop spans 12 amino acids. Germline assignment: CDR1 SEHNR and CDR2 FQNEAQ (reference sequence). CDR3 nucleotide sequence: TGTGCCAGCAGCGTCACGGGGTACGAGCAGTACTTC. This gives the protein CASSVTGYEQYF.

V usage is TRBV10-3 and J usage is TRBJ2-7; tentatively, D is TRBD1 (6 bases). Deletions cut 10 bases from V and 1 base from J, with 23 bases between. The CDR3 has 16 amino acids. Per the germline V gene, CDR1 is ENHRY and CDR2 is SYGVKD. In DNA form, the CDR3 reads TGTGCCAGCATTATTATCCGGGACACAAAATCCTACGAGCAGTACTTC. Translated, it gives CASIIIRDTKSYEQYF.

This clonotype was seen a handful of times. The chain is built from TRBV7-3 and TRBJ1-3, with D tentatively TRBD1 (6 bases). CDR3 length equals 14 residues. CDR1 SGHTA and CDR2 FQGTGA come from the germline V gene. Deletions cut 4 bases from V and 4 bases from J, with 11 bases between. CDR3 bases: TGTGCCAGCAGCTCCGGACAGATCGGAAACACCATATATTTT. Translating gives CASSSGQIGNTIYF.

J is TRBJ1-1 and V is TRBV6-6; tentative D call: TRBD1 (5 bases). CDR3 length equals 14 residues. Per germline, CDR1 MNHNY and CDR2 SVGAGI (reference sequence). Between the trimmed V and J ends, which lost 2 bases and 3 bases, there was a span of 10 bases. The CDR3 sequence: CASSYRDGDTEAFF. The CDR3 DNA is TGTGCCAGCAGTTACAGGGACGGGGACACTGAAGCTTTCTTT.

This clonotype showed up just a few times. This chain uses TRBV7-9 with TRBJ1-2, with TRBD1 identical over 8 bases. CDR1 and CDR2 from the germline V gene are SEHNR and FQNEAQ (reference sequence). Unmatched junction bases numbered 5, after V lost 4 bases and J lost 4 bases. The CDR3 is made up of 14 amino acids. For the CDR3, the DNA is TGTGCCAGCAGCTCCCGGGACAGGCGCTATGGCTACACCTTC. Translated: CASSSRDRRYGYTF.

This clonotype was seen at least ten times. This chain connects TRBV10-3 to TRBJ1-2, with D perhaps TRBD1 (6 bases). Germline V lookup: CDR1 ENHRY, CDR2 SYGVKD. V was shortened by 2 bases and J by 0 bases, with 13 bases between the two germline ends. This CDR3 is built from 16 residues. This chain's CDR3 is CAISEPRGPSNYGYTF. The CDR3 DNA sequence: TGTGCCATCAGTGAGCCCAGGGGCCCTTCTAACTATGGCTACACCTTC.

This clonotype was seen a handful of times. The CDR3 region is CASSLAPSYTGELFF. CDR3 nucleotides: TGTGCCAGCAGTTTAGCGCCTAGCTACACCGGGGAGCTGTTTTTT. This rearrangement joins TRBV12-3 or TRBV12-4 to TRBJ2-2; D may be TRBD2 (5 bases). The V and J ends lost 0 bases and 3 bases respectively, with 8 bases between them. CDR3 length: 15 amino acids.

This clonotype was counted many times. This chain links TRBV29-1 with TRBJ1-4; D is uncertain. Trimming took 5 bases from V and 3 from J, leaving 7 bases between them. Germline V gene sequence: CDR1 SQVTM, CDR2 ANQGSEA. The CDR3 runs 12 residues. CDR3 loop: CSVTGSNEKLFF. The CDR3 DNA is TGCAGCGTTACGGGATCTAATGAAAAACTGTTTTTT.

The chain links TRBV10-3 to TRBJ1-1, with a possible D match to TRBD1 (5 bases). The germline V gene has CDR1 ENHRY and CDR2 SYGVKD. The CDR3 has 16 residues. V was cut by 11 bases and J by 1 base, with 23 bases left in between. CDR3 nucleotide sequence: TGTGCCGTCAAGACGTACCTGGGACGGACGAACACTGAAGCTTTCTTT. It specifies CAVKTYLGRTNTEAFF.

V gene TRBV19 combines with J gene TRBJ2-7, with 9 positions matching TRBD1. CDR1 and CDR2 (germline): LNHDA, SQIVND (reference sequence). The CDR3 loop spans 13 amino acids. The trim removed 10 bases at V and 2 bases at J, leaving 6 bases unmatched. CDR3 loop: CATRQGGPYEQYF. The CDR3 DNA is TGTGCCACCCGACAGGGGGGCCCCTACGAGCAGTACTTC.

The gene calls are TRBV7-2 and TRBJ2-7, with D possibly TRBD2 on 5 matching bases. With 5 bases removed from V and 4 bases from J, the gap between germline ends came to 24 bases. CDR1 and CDR2 (germline): SGHTA, FQGNSA. The CDR3 has 17 amino acids. The CDR3 coding sequence is TGTGCCAGCAGCCGAGACTGGACTTTTCTAGTTGAGTACGAGCAGTACTTC. Its protein product is CASSRDWTFLVEYEQYF.

Of note for this clonotype: Sequence at one end of the junction differs from germline and may be a read error. V usage is TRBV5-1 and J usage is TRBJ1-2; D might be TRBD1 (6 bases). Germline V CDR1 and CDR2: SGHRS, YFSETQ. The length of the CDR3 is 15 residues. CDR3 sequence reads: CASSEVTGPVDGYTF. CDR3 DNA sequence: TGTGCCAGCAGCGAGGTCACAGGGCCAGTTGATGGCTACACCTTC.

The J gene is TRBJ2-7, the V gene TRBV2, with D tentatively TRBD2 (6 bases). The V gene lost 4 bases and the J gene lost 0 bases, with 10 bases spanning the gap. CDR3 length: 14 amino acids. CDR1 and CDR2 (germline): SNHLY, FYNNEI. CDR3 nucleotide sequence: TGTGCCAGCAGTGCGGGACTCTTCTCCTACGAGCAGTACTTC. This codes for CASSAGLFSYEQYF.

The chain couples TRBV20-1 to TRBJ2-2; 9 nucleotides agree with TRBD1. Germline values: CDR1 DFQATT, CDR2 SNEGSKA (reference sequence). This CDR3 region has 13 residues. V was clipped by 5 bases and J by 5 bases; unmatched bases: 3. The chain's CDR3 is CSAPGQGTGELFF. CDR3 DNA sequence: TGCAGTGCTCCGGGACAGGGAACCGGGGAGCTGTTTTTT.

The chain uses TRBV2 and TRBJ2-7; perhaps TRBD2 as D (5 bases). This CDR3 has 12 amino acids. The germline V gene encodes CDR1 SNHLY and CDR2 FYNNEI. V was trimmed by 0 bases and J by 11 bases, leaving 11 bases between them. The CDR3 nucleotides are TGTGCCAGCAGTGAAGCGAGGAGGCGAAAGTACTTC. This translates into CASSEARRRKYF. Drawing the rest from reference TRBV2 and TRBJ2-7, the complete variable domain is EPEVTQTPSHQVTQMGQEVILRCVPISNHLYFYWYRQILGQKVEFLVSFYNNEISEKSEIFDDQFSVERPDGSNFTLKIRSTKLEDSAMYFCASSEARRRKYFGPGTRLTVT.

As concerns this clonotype: One base away lies a much larger clone, so this may be a sequencing read error. The genes are TRBV29-1 and TRBJ1-6; 9 positions match TRBD1. CDR3 length: 13 amino acids. Per germline, CDR1 SQVTM and CDR2 ANQGSEA. V was clipped by 7 bases and J by 9 bases; unmatched bases: 7. CDR3 nucleotide sequence: TGCAGCGCCGGACAGGGGTTGGGTTCACCCCTCCACTTT. The encoded protein is CSAGQGLGSPLHF. Based on the CDR3 plus reference TRBV29-1 and TRBJ1-6, the full variable domain is SAVISQKPSRDICQRGTSLTIQCQVDSQVTMMFWYRQQPGQSLTLIATANQGSEATYESGFVIDKFPISRPNLTFSTLTVSNMSPEDSSIYLCSAGQGLGSPLHFGNGTRLTVT.

A remark on this clonotype: Mismatch with germline at one junction end may stem from a read error. The CDR3 region is CASGLAQGPYGYTF. The DNA for the CDR3 is TGTGCCAGCGGCTTAGCACAGGGGCCGTATGGCTACACCTTC. V usage is TRBV7-9 and J usage is TRBJ1-2; 7 bases fit TRBD1. The CDR3 contains 14 residues. Germline V gene lookup returns CDR1 SEHNR and CDR2 FQNEAQ (reference sequence).

This clonotype was observed a handful of times. The chain combines TRBV5-8 with TRBJ2-2, with TRBD2 matching over 11 bases. Looked up from germline, CDR1 is SGHTS and CDR2 is YDEGEE. The CDR3 is 16 amino acids. The trim removed 3 bases at V and 1 base at J, leaving 2 bases unmatched. The CDR3 spells CASSSLAGVNTGELFF. DNA of the CDR3: TGTGCCAGCAGCTCACTAGCGGGGGTGAACACCGGGGAGCTGTTTTTT.

This clonotype was detected once. The junction departs from germline at one end; a sequencing error may be responsible. This chain uses TRBV29-1 with TRBJ2-3, with TRBD1 matching over 9 bases. The CDR3 covers 13 residues. CDR1 is SQVTM and CDR2 is ANQGSEA in the germline V gene. CDR3 DNA: TGCAGCGTTGAAGGGACAGGGGATTATACGCAGTGTTTT. Translated, it gives CSVEGTGDYTQCF.

As for this clonotype: The junction shows a germline mismatch at one end, possibly a read error. This chain joins TRBV6-6 and TRBJ2-7, with 10 bases that match TRBD2. The CDR3 loop spans 16 amino acids. Germline-derived CDR1 and CDR2 are MNHNY and SVGAGI (reference sequence). The CDR3 coding sequence is TGTGCCAGCAATTACTCCCAAGCGGGAGGGTACTACGAGCAGTACTTC. Protein sequence: CASNYSQAGGYYEQYF.

This chain uses TRBV6-5 with TRBJ2-7; TRBD1 might be the D (8 bases). Germline values: CDR1 MNHEY, CDR2 SVGAGI. The CDR3 is 15 amino acids. Deletions cut 5 bases from V and 0 bases from J, with 14 bases between. CDR3: CASSPQGGSSYEQYF. The DNA for the CDR3 is TGTGCCAGCAGTCCACAGGGGGGGAGCTCCTACGAGCAGTACTTC.